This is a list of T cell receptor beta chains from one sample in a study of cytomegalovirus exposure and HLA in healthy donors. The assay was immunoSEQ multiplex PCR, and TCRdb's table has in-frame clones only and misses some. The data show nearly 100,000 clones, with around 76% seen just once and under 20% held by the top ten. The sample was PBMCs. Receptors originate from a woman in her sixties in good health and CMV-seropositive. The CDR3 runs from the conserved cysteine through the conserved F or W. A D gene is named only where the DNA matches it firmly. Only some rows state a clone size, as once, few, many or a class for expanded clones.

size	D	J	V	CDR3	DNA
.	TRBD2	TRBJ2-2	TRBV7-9	CASSWTSGNTGELFF	TGTGCCAGCAGCTGGACTAGCGGCAACACCGGGGAGCTGTTTTTT
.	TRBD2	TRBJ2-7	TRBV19	CASRGPGGEQYF	TGTGCCAGTAGAGGTCCGGGGGGGGAGCAGTACTTC
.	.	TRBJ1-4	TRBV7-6	CASSLVLRQTVNEKLFF	TGTGCCAGCAGCTTAGTTCTACGACAAACAGTTAATGAAAAACTGTTTTTT
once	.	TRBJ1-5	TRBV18	CASSPPDQPQHF	TGTGCCAGCTCACCCCCCGATCAGCCCCAGCATTTT
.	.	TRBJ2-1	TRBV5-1	CASSLASWNDEQFF	TGCGCCAGCAGCTTGGCTAGTTGGAACGATGAGCAGTTCTTC
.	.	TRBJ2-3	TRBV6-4	CASSSGSTDTQYF	TGTGCCAGCAGTAGCGGGAGCACAGATACGCAGTATTTT
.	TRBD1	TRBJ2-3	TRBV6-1	CASLHGTGFSDTQYF	TGTGCCAGCTTACACGGGACAGGGTTTTCAGATACGCAGTATTTT
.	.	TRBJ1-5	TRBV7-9	CASNVRGGSQPQHF	TGTGCCAGCAACGTCAGAGGAGGTAGTCAGCCCCAGCATTTT
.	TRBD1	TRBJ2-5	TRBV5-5	CASSKGGQQETQYF	TGTGCCAGCAGCAAAGGGGGACAGCAAGAGACCCAGTACTTC
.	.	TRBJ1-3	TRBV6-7	CASSYGHRVRSGNTIYF	TGTGCCAGCAGTTACGGCCACAGGGTTCGCTCTGGAAACACCATATATTTT
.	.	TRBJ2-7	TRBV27	CASTRRYF	TGTGCCAGCACCCGTAGGTACTTC
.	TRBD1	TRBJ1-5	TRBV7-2	CASSYDRGQPQHF	TGTGCCAGCAGCTACGACAGGGGACAGCCCCAGCATTTT
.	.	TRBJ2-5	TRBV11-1	CASSLVGGSPAETQYF	TGTGCCAGCAGCTTAGTTGGAGGGAGCCCGGCGGAGACCCAGTACTTC
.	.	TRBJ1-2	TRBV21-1	CASRSRGTYSAVLSPNLTNYGYTF	TGTGCCAGCAGAAGCCGGGGGACGTATTCGGCAGTCCTCTCCCCCAATTTGACTAACTATGGCTACACCTTC
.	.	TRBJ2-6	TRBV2	CASRGDMSRSGANVLTF	TGTGCCAGCAGAGGCGACATGTCGCGATCTGGGGCCAACGTCCTGACTTTC
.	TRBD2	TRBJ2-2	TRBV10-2	CASSEREAGELFF	TGCGCCAGCAGTGAGCGGGAGGCCGGGGAGCTGTTTTTT
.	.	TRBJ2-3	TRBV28	CASSFRGTDTQYF	TGTGCCAGCAGCTTCAGGGGAACAGATACGCAGTATTTT
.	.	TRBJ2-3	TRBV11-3	CASSLGRSTDTQYF	TGTGCCAGCAGCTTAGGGAGGAGCACAGATACGCAGTATTTT
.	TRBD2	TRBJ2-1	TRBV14	CASSQRQTSGNYNEQFF	TGTGCCAGCAGCCAGCGACAGACTAGCGGGAACTACAATGAGCAGTTCTTC
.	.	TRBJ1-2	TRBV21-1	CASSKAIHRNTNYGYTF	TGTGCCAGCAGCAAAGCGATCCACAGGAATACTAACTATGGCTACACCTTC
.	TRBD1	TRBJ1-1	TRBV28	CASISTGGERTEAFF	TGTGCCAGCATCTCGACAGGGGGAGAGAGGACTGAAGCTTTCTTT
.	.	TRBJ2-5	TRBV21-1	CASSKGGRQETQYF	TGTGCCAGCAGCAAAGGGGGCCGACAAGAGACCCAGTACTTC
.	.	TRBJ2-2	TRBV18	CASRNRDGTGELFF	TGTGCCAGCCGAAACAGGGATGGGACCGGGGAGCTGTTTTTT
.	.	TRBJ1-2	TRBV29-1	CSVDRAGGRYGYTF	TGCAGCGTTGATAGGGCGGGGGGCAGGTATGGCTACACCTTC
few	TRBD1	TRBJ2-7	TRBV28	CASSQTLPGQGSEQYF	TGTGCCAGCAGCCAAACTCTACCGGGACAGGGAAGCGAGCAGTACTTC
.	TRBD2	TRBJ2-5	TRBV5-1	CASSPGLAGGRETQYF	TGCGCCAGCAGCCCCGGACTAGCGGGAGGGCGAGAGACCCAGTACTTC
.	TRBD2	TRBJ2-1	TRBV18	CASSPSTGTRNLGAYNEQFF	TGTGCCAGCTCACCCTCAACCGGGACTAGGAATCTTGGGGCCTACAATGAGCAGTTCTTC
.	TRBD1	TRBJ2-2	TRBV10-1	CASSHPKTGTGIGELFF	TGCGCCAGCAGTCATCCAAAAACCGGGACAGGGATCGGGGAGCTGTTTTTT
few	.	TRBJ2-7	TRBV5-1	CASRRDPRNEQYF	TGCGCCAGCAGGCGGGACCCCAGGAACGAGCAGTACTTC
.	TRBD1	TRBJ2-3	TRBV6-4	CASSQGDADTQYF	TGTGCCAGCAGCCAGGGGGACGCAGATACGCAGTATTTT
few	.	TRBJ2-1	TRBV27	CASSFITGGGRSSEQFF	TGTGCCAGCAGTTTCATAACTGGGGGGGGCAGGAGCAGTGAGCAGTTCTTC
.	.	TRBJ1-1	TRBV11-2	CASSPILREAFF	TGTGCCAGCAGTCCGATTCTCCGGGAAGCTTTCTTT
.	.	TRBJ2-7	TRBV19	CASKDPGQSSYEQYF	TGTGCCAGTAAGGATCCCGGACAGTCGTCCTACGAGCAGTACTTC
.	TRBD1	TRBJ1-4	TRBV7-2	CASSPQGAGTNEKLFF	TGTGCCAGCAGCCCACAGGGGGCTGGAACTAATGAAAAACTGTTTTTT
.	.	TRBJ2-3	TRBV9	CASSVSESTDTQYF	TGTGCCAGCAGCGTATCAGAAAGCACAGATACGCAGTATTTT
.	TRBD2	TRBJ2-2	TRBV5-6	CASSLWGLTTNTGELFF	TGTGCCAGCAGCTTGTGGGGACTAACGACGAACACCGGGGAGCTGTTTTTT
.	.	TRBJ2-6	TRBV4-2	CASSLSSGANVLTF	TGTGCCAGCAGCCTGAGCTCTGGGGCCAACGTCCTGACTTTC
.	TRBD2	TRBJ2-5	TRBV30	CAWRTSGTETQYF	TGTGCCTGGAGGACTAGCGGGACGGAGACCCAGTACTTC
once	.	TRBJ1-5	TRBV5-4	CASSSQGSQPQHF	TGTGCCAGCAGTTCCCAGGGCTCTCAGCCCCAGCATTTT
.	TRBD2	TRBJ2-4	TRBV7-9	CASSLPGLAGKYF	TGTGCCAGCAGCTTACCGGGACTAGCGGGAAAGTACTTC
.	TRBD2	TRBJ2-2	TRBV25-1	CASSLTSGRTGELFF	TGTGCCAGCAGTTTGACTAGCGGGAGGACCGGGGAGCTGTTTTTT
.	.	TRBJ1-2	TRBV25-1	CASAGGVYGYTF	TGTGCCAGCGCTGGAGGGGTCTATGGCTACACCTTC
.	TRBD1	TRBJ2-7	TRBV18	CASSPRRDRRSYEQYF	TGTGCCAGCTCACCACGCCGGGACAGGCGTTCCTACGAGCAGTACTTC
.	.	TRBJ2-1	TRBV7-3	CATSIGAYNEQFF	TGTGCCACGAGCATCGGAGCTTACAATGAGCAGTTCTTC
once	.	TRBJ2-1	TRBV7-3	CASSSPTPGSYNEQFF	TGTGCCAGCAGCTCGCCGACCCCGGGCTCCTACAATGAGCAGTTCTTC
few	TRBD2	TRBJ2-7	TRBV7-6	CASSDTPSGNYEQYF	TGTGCCAGCAGTGATACCCCTAGCGGGAACTACGAGCAGTACTTC
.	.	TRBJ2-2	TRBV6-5	CASSETGGELFF	TGTGCCAGCAGCGAGACTGGAGGGGAGCTGTTTTTT
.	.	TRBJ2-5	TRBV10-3	CAISDSSGVGTQYF	TGTGCCATCAGTGATTCGTCAGGGGTAGGGACCCAGTACTTC
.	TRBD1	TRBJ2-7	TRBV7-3	CASSLGGQGNEQYF	TGTGCCAGCAGCTTAGGCGGACAGGGGAACGAGCAGTACTTC
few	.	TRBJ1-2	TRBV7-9	CASSTLLGTLYGYTF	TGTGCCAGCAGCACTCTCCTCGGGACACTCTATGGCTACACCTTC
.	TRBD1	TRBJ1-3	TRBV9	CASSAYPTGAGNTIYF	TGTGCCAGCAGCGCGTACCCTACAGGGGCTGGAAACACCATATATTTT
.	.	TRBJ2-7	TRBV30	CAWSLGSYEQYF	TGTGCCTGGAGTCTGGGCTCGTACGAGCAGTACTTC
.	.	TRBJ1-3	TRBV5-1	CASSFGHNSGNTIYF	TGCGCCAGCAGCTTCGGACATAACTCTGGAAACACCATATATTTT
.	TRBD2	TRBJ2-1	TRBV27	CASSPGTSEYNEQFF	TGTGCCAGCAGCCCGGGGACTAGCGAATACAATGAGCAGTTCTTC
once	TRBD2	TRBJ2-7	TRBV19	CAYQPQGGSKEQYF	TGTGCCTACCAACCGCAGGGAGGGTCGAAGGAGCAGTACTTC
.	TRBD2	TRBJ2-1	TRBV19	CASSTQPGLAAEQFF	TGTGCCAGTAGTACTCAACCGGGACTAGCGGCCGAGCAGTTCTTC
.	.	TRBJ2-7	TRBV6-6	CASSYSIGQFYEQYF	TGTGCCAGCAGTTACTCGATAGGACAGTTCTACGAGCAGTACTTC
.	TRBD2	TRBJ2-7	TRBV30	CAWSVRLAGYEQYF	TGTGCCTGGAGTGTACGCCTAGCGGGGTACGAGCAGTACTTC
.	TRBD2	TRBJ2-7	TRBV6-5	CASSSGLAAVREQYF	TGTGCCAGCAGTTCGGGACTAGCGGCCGTAAGGGAGCAGTACTTC
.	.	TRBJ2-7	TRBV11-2	CASSLGAGYEQYF	TGTGCCAGCAGCCTAGGGGCTGGCTACGAGCAGTACTTC